These 14 T cell receptor beta chains were all obtained from the same sample, sequenced in a study of blood T cell repertoires in COVID-19. TCRdb's copy holds only in-frame clones and misses some; the assay was immunoSEQ multiplex PCR. Here the sample spans 150,000 or so clones, more than 75% being singletons. The sequencing sample was made of peripheral blood. These receptors came from a human donor with acute or convalescent COVID-19. The donor label of this sample is uncertain.

This clone was counted a single time. J is TRBJ1-3 and V is TRBV19; D is unresolved. Germline loops: CDR1 LNHDA, CDR2 SQIVND (reference sequence). There are 15 residues in the CDR3. The V and J ends lost 3 bases and 0 bases respectively, with 9 bases between them. The CDR3 DNA reads TGTGCCAGTAGTATTCGAACAGTCTCTGGAAACACCATATATTTT. It yields the protein CASSIRTVSGNTIYF.

The V gene is TRBV6-6, the J gene TRBJ2-7; perhaps TRBD1 as D (6 bases). CDR1 is MNHNY, CDR2 SVGAGI, per germline (reference sequence). V was clipped by 7 bases and J by 6 bases, with 16 bases between them. The CDR3 is 13 residues long. The CDR3 DNA follows: TGTGCCAGCACCCCGCTCGGGACACTCGAGCAGTACTTC. Its protein is CASTPLGTLEQYF.

The J gene is TRBJ2-4, the V gene TRBV5-4; D possibly uses TRBD1 or TRBD2 (5 bases each). The germline V gene encodes CDR1 SGHNT and CDR2 YYREEE (reference sequence). Trimming removed 4 bases at V and 3 bases at J, with 17 bases between. This CDR3 is 16 amino acids long. Here the CDR3 DNA reads TGTGCCAGCAGCCTGGGAGCAGGGCTGGGCAAAAACATTCAGTACTTC. It codes for CASSLGAGLGKNIQYF.

This chain uses TRBV5-4 with TRBJ1-1; TRBD1 agrees at 10 bases. The CDR3 is 14 amino acids. The trim removed 4 bases at V and 5 bases at J, leaving 5 bases unmatched. Per germline, CDR1 SGHNT and CDR2 YYREEE (reference sequence). The CDR3 region is CASSKGQGGTEAFF. The CDR3 nucleotides read TGTGCCAGCAGCAAAGGACAGGGGGGAACTGAAGCTTTCTTT.

This rearrangement joins TRBV3-1 (or the pseudogene TRBV3-2) to TRBJ1-1, with TRBD1 matching over 7 bases. Germline lookup yields CDR1 LGHDT and CDR2 YNNKEL (reference sequence). The CDR3 is 16 residues long. Unmatched junction bases numbered 9, after V lost 4 bases and J lost 1 base. DNA of the CDR3: TGTGCCAGCAGCCCCCTCGGACAGGCGCGGAACACTGAAGCTTTCTTT. Amino acids: CASSPLGQARNTEAFF.

The chain recombines TRBV10-2 with TRBJ1-1; no reliable D call. Trimming stripped 0 bases from V and 7 bases from J, with 9 bases between. CDR1 and CDR2 from the germline V gene are WSHSY and SAAADI. The CDR3 contains 13 residues. The CDR3 spells CASSESPQREAFF. As DNA, the CDR3 is TGCGCCAGCAGTGAGTCGCCCCAGCGTGAAGCTTTCTTT.

The CDR3 DNA reads TGTGCCAGCAGCTTAACAGGGGGCGCTTCCCAGCCCCAGCATTTT. Protein: CASSLTGGASQPQHF. The rearrangement links TRBV3-1 (or the pseudogene TRBV3-2) to TRBJ1-5; 9 positions match TRBD1. The CDR3 runs to 15 residues. Trimming cost V 5 bases and J 7 bases; bases outside gene matches: 9. The germline V gene encodes CDR1 LGHDT and CDR2 YNNKEL (reference sequence).

This chain joins TRBV6-6 and TRBJ2-5; weak D call: TRBD1 (5 bases). With 2 bases removed from V and 1 base from J, the gap between germline ends came to 8 bases. Germline loops: CDR1 MNHNY, CDR2 SVGAGI (reference sequence). This CDR3 region has 14 residues. CDR3 loop: CASSYRGGQETQYF. For the CDR3, the DNA is TGTGCCAGCAGTTACAGGGGCGGCCAAGAGACCCAGTACTTC.

This chain uses TRBV10-3 with TRBJ1-6, with TRBD1 as a possible D gene (6 bases). The V end lost 3 bases, the J end lost 5 bases, and 8 bases lay between the germline ends. This CDR3 has 14 amino acids. Per germline, CDR1 ENHRY and CDR2 SYGVKD. CDR3 sequence (DNA): TGTGCCATCAGTGAACAGGGAAATAATTCACCCCTCCACTTT. This codes for CAISEQGNNSPLHF.

This chain uses TRBV19 with TRBJ1-2, with no clear D. Germline CDR1 is LNHDA and CDR2 is SQIVND (reference sequence). V lost 6 bases to trimming and J lost 2 bases, with 7 bases between them. The CDR3 spans 12 residues. The CDR3 nucleotides read TGTGCCAGTAGGGTGGCCAACTATGGCTACACCTTC. Protein: CASRVANYGYTF. Full variable domain (remainder filled in from reference TRBV19 and TRBJ1-2): DGGITQSPKYLFRKEGQNVTLSCEQNLNHDAMYWYRQDPGQGLRLIYYSQIVNDFQKGDIAEGYSVSREKKESFPLTVTSAQKNPTAFYLCASRVANYGYTFGSGTRLTVV.

The chain combines TRBV4-1 with TRBJ2-5; no clear D gene. The length of the CDR3 is 14 residues. Germline-derived CDR1 and CDR2 are MGHRA and YSYEKL. V shed 1 base and J shed 8 bases, with 14 bases lying between them. The CDR3 coding sequence is TGCGCCAGCAGCCAAGGGGTTCTAGGAACCACCCAGTACTTC. This codes for CASSQGVLGTTQYF.

The chain links TRBV5-1 to TRBJ2-5; 7 bases align to TRBD1. From germline, CDR1 is SGHRS and CDR2 YFSETQ. The CDR3 contains 15 residues. The V segment lost 5 bases and the J segment 1 base; nucleotides outside the gene matches: 8. The CDR3: CASSWDSPVQETQYF. The CDR3 DNA is TGCGCCAGCAGTTGGGACAGTCCTGTCCAAGAGACCCAGTACTTC.

This chain joins TRBV2 and TRBJ2-6; D not certain. This CDR3 comprises 15 residues. Germline CDR1 reads SNHLY; CDR2 reads FYNNEI. The germline V and J ends were trimmed by 3 bases and 0 bases, with 6 bases remaining between them. The CDR3 loop reads CASSDQDSGANVLTF. The CDR3 DNA is TGTGCCAGCAGTGATCAGGACTCTGGGGCCAACGTCCTGACTTTC.

This rearrangement joins TRBV9 to TRBJ1-1; TRBD1 might be the D (5 bases). This CDR3 spans 17 amino acids. CDR1 is SGDLS and CDR2 is YYNGEE in the germline V gene. V dropped 3 bases and J dropped 0 bases, with 18 bases sitting between them. The CDR3 DNA sequence: TGTGCCAGCAGCGGTAGCCCCGGGAGGGGCCTGAACACTGAAGCTTTCTTT. The encoded protein is CASSGSPGRGLNTEAFF.